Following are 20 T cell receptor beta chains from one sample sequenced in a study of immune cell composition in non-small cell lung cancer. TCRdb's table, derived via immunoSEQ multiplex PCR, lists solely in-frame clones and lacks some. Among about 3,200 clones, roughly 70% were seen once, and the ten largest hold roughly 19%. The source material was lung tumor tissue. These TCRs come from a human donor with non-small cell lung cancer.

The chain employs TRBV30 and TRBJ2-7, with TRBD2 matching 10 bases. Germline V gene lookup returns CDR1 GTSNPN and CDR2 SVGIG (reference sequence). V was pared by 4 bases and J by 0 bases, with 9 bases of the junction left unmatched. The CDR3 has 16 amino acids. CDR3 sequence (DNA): TGTGCCTGGATGGGGCTAGCGGGAGAATCCTCCTACGAGCAGTACTTC. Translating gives CAWMGLAGESSYEQYF.

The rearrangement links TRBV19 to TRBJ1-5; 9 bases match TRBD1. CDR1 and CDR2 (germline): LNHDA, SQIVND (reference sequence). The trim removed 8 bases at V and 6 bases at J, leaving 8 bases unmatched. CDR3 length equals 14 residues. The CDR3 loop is CASGGQGRAQPQHF. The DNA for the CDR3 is TGTGCCAGTGGTGGACAGGGGCGGGCTCAGCCCCAGCATTTT.

For the CDR3, the DNA is TGTGCCAGCAGCCAAGCCGCAGGGGCCTACGAGCAGTACTTC. The encoded protein is CASSQAAGAYEQYF. J is TRBJ2-7 and V is TRBV7-3; perhaps TRBD1 as D (6 bases). Trimming cost V 5 bases and J 2 bases, with 13 bases left between them. CDR3 length: 14 amino acids. The germline gives CDR1 SGHTA, CDR2 FQGTGA.

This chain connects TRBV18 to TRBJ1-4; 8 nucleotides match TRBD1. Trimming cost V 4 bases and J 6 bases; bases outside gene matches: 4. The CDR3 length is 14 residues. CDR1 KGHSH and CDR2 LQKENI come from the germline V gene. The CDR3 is CASSLMTGDEKLFF. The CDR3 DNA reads TGTGCCAGCTCACTCATGACAGGGGATGAAAAACTGTTTTTT.

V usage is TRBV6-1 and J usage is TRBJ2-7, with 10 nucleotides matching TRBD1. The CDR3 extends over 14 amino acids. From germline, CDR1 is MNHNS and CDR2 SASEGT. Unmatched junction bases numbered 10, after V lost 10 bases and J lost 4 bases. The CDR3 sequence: CATDRDRGRYEQYF. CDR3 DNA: TGTGCCACCGACCGGGACAGGGGTCGGTACGAGCAGTACTTC.

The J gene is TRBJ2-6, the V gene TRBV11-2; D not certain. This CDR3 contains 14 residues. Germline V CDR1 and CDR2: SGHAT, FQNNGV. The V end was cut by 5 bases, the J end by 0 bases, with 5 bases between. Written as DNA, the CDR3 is TGTGCCAGCAGCCTGTACTCTGGGGCCAACGTCCTGACTTTC. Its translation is CASSLYSGANVLTF.

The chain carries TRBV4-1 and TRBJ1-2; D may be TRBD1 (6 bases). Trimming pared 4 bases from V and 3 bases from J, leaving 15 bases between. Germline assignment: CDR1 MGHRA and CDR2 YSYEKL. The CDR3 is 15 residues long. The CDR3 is CASSPRVQGYYGYTF. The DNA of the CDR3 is TGCGCCAGCAGCCCGCGGGTCCAGGGGTACTATGGCTACACCTTC.

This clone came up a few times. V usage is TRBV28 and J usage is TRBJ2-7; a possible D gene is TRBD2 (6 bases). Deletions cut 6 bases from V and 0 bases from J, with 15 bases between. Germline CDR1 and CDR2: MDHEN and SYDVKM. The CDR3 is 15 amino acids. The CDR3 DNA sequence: TGTGCCAGCAGGTTTAGCGGCCTGAGCTCCTACGAGCAGTACTTC. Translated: CASRFSGLSSYEQYF.

The CDR3 loop reads CASSLAGVSERPVLSYEQYF. The CDR3 nucleotides read TGTGCCAGCAGTTTAGCGGGAGTTTCGGAGCGTCCGGTATTGTCCTACGAGCAGTACTTC. The rearrangement links TRBV28 to TRBJ2-7, with 7 bases fitting TRBD2. Germline-derived CDR1 and CDR2 are MDHEN and SYDVKM. This CDR3 has 20 amino acids. V trimming: 2 bases; J trimming: 1 base; junction bases outside the gene matches: 20.

The CDR3 here is CASSSKDRVNEQFF. The CDR3 DNA reads as TGTGCCAGCAGTTCGAAGGACAGGGTCAATGAGCAGTTCTTC. The gene calls are TRBV28 and TRBJ2-1, with 8 positions matching TRBD1. Trimming removed 4 bases from V and 6 bases from J; junction bases left unmatched: 5. Germline V gene lookup returns CDR1 MDHEN and CDR2 SYDVKM. The CDR3 sequence is 14 residues long.

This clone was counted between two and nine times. CDR3 amino acids: CASSYEPVASEEQYF. CDR3 in DNA: TGTGCCAGCAGTTACGAACCGGTGGCCTCGGAGGAGCAGTACTTC. The chain uses TRBV6-5 and TRBJ2-7; D unresolved. Trimming pared 2 bases from V and 7 bases from J, leaving 18 bases between. The V gene's germline CDR1 is MNHEY and CDR2 SVGAGI. The CDR3 length is 15 residues.

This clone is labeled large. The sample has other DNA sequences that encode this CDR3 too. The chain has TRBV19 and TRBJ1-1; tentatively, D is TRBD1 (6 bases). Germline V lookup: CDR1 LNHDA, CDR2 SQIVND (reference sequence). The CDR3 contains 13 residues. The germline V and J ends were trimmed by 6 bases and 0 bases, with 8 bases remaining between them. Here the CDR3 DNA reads TGTGCCAGTAGAACAGGGTTGAACACTGAAGCTTTCTTT. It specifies CASRTGLNTEAFF. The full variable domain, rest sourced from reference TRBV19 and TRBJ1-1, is DGGITQSPKYLFRKEGQNVTLSCEQNLNHDAMYWYRQDPGQGLRLIYYSQIVNDFQKGDIAEGYSVSREKKESFPLTVTSAQKNPTAFYLCASRTGLNTEAFFGQGTRLTVV.

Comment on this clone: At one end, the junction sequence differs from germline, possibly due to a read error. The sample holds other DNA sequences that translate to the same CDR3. The CDR3 reads CAISADRVNTEAFF. CDR3 DNA sequence: TGTGCCATCAGTGCGGACAGGGTGAACACCGAAGCTTTCTTT. The V gene is TRBV10-3, the J gene TRBJ1-1; TRBD1 matches 8 bases. The CDR3 is 14 residues long. In germline, CDR1 is ENHRY, CDR2 SYGVKD.

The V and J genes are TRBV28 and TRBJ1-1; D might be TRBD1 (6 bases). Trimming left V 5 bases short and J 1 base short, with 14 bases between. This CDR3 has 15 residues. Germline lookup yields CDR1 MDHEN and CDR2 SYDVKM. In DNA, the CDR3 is TGTGCCAGCAGTCCCCCGCAACAGGGGAACACTGAAGCTTTCTTT. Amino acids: CASSPPQQGNTEAFF. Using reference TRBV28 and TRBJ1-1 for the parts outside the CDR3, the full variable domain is DVKVTQSSRYLVKRTGEKVFLECVQDMDHENMFWYRQDPGLGLRLIYFSYDVKMKEKGDIPEGYSVSREKKERFSLILESASTNQTSMYLCASSPPQQGNTEAFFGQGTRLTVV.

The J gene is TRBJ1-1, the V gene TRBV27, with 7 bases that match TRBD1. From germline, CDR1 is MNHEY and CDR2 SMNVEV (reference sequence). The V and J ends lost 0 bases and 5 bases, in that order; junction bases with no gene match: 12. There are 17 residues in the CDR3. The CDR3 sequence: CASSLSRGGAFRTEAFF. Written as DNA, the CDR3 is TGTGCCAGCAGTTTATCGAGAGGGGGCGCGTTTAGGACTGAAGCTTTCTTT.

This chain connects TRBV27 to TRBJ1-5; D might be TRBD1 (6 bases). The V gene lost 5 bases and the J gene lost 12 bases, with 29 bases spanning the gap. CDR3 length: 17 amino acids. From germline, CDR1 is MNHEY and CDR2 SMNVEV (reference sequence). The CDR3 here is CASSTANTGTGHRHQHF. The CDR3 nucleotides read TGTGCCAGCAGTACGGCTAATACAGGGACGGGCCACCGCCACCAGCATTTT.

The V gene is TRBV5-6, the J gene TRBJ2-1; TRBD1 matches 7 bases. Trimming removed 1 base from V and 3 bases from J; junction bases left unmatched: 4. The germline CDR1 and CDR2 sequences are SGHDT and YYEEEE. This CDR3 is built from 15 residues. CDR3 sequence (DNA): TGTGCCAGCAGCTTGAAGGCAGGGGGCTACAATGAGCAGTTCTTC. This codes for CASSLKAGGYNEQFF.

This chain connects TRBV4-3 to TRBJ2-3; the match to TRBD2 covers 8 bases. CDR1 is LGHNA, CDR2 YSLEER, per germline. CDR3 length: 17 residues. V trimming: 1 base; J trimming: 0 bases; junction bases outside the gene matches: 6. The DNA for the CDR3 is TGCGCCAGCAGCCAAGGAGCGGGAGTGACCAGCACAGATACGCAGTATTTT. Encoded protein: CASSQGAGVTSTDTQYF.

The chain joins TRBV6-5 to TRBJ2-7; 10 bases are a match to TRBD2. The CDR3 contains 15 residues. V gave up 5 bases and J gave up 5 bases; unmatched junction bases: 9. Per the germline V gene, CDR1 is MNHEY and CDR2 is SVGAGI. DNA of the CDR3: TGTGCCAGCAGTCGGGCACTAGCGGGATCCCACGAGCAGTACTTC. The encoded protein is CASSRALAGSHEQYF.

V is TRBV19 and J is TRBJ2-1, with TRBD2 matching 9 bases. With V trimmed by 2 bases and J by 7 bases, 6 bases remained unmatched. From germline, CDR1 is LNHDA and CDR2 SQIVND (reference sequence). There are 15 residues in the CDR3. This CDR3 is CASSISSGSLNEQFF. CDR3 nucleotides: TGTGCCAGTAGTATAAGTAGCGGGAGTCTGAATGAGCAGTTCTTC.